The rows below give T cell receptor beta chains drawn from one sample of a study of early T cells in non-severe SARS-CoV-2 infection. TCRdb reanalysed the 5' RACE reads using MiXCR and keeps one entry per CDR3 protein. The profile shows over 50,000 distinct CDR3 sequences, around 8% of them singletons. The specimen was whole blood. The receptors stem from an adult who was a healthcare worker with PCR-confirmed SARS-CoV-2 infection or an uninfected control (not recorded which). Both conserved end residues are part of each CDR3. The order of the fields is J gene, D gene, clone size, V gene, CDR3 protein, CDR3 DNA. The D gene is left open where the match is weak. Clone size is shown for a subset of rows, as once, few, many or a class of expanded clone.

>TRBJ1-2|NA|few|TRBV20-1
CSARRAAGGSYGYTF
TGCAGTGCTAGGCGGGCGGCGGGGGGGAGCTATGGCTACACCTTC
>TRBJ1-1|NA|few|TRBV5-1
CASSDQGSEAFF
TGCGCCAGCAGCGATCAGGGCTCTGAAGCTTTCTTT
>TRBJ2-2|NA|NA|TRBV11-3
CASSLVDSGELFF
TGTGCCAGCAGCTTAGTAGACTCCGGGGAGCTTTTTTTT
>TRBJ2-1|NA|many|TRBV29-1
CSYMVGGSKQFF
TGCAGCTACATGGTCGGGGGCAGTAAGCAGTTCTTC
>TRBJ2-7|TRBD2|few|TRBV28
CASSFVGGRGTYEQYF
TGTGCCAGCAGTTTCGTTGGCGGGAGGGGCACGTACGAGCAGTACTTC
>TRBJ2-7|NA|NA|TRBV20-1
CSATDSTYEQYF
TGCAGTGCTACGGACAGCACCTACGAGCAGTACTTC
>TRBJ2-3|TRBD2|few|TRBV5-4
CASSLQGLASDTQYF
TGTGCCAGCAGCCTGCAGGGACTAGCGTCAGATACGCAGTATTTT
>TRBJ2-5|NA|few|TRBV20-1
CSATEFREQETQYF
TGCAGTGCTACCGAATTTCGGGAACAAGAGACCCAGTACTTC
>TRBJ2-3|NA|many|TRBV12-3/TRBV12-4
CASSLYTDTQYF
TGTGCCAGCAGTCTTTACACAGATACGCAGTATTTT
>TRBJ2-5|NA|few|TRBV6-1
CASSDRGYREETQYF
TGTGCCAGCAGTGATCGAGGTTATAGAGAAGAGACCCAGTACTTC
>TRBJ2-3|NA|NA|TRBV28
CASSLTLALTDTQYF
TGTGCCAGCAGTTTAACCCTAGCTCTCACAGATACGCAGTATTTT
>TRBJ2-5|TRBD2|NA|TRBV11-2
CASSLEGTSGRKTQYF
TGTGCCAGCAGCTTAGAGGGGACTAGCGGGAGAAAGACCCAGTACTTC
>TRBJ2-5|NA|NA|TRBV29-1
CSAAPSQETQYF
TGCAGCGCCGCCCCCAGCCAAGAGACCCAGTACTTC
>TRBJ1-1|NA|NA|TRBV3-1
CASSQVLEGTEAFF
TGTGCCAGCAGCCAAGTCTTGGAGGGCACTGAAGCTTTCTTT